The 11 T cell receptor beta chains listed next were all sequenced from one sample in a study of CD8+ T cells in alopecia areata. Indicated treatment: oral pan-JAK inhibitor, 5-10 mg twice daily. cDNA serving as the sequencing template came from extracted, reverse transcribed RNA. Using immunoSEQ multiplex PCR, the repertoire was profiled, and TCRdb retains in-frame clones only, with some absent. The sample lists hundreds of thousands of clones; 66% were seen once. Source: CD4+ T cells sorted from blood, taken between weeks 44 and 45, from a patient treated with tofacitinib. The receptors shown here come from a human donor with alopecia areata.

This chain connects TRBV29-1 to TRBJ2-7, with a possible D match to TRBD2 (7 bases). CDR3 length equals 13 residues. Trimming removed 4 bases from V and 4 bases from J, with 14 bases in between. Germline CDR1 SQVTM, CDR2 ANQGSEA. DNA of the CDR3: TGCAGCGTTGTTTCGGGGGGCCTATACGAGCAGTACTTC. Its protein product is CSVVSGGLYEQYF.

The table lists this clone with a few counts. This sequence joins TRBV10-3 and TRBJ1-1; no firm D call. The V end was cut by 3 bases, the J end by 4 bases, with 12 bases between. This CDR3 comprises 14 residues. Germline assignment: CDR1 ENHRY and CDR2 SYGVKD. In nucleotides, the CDR3 is TGTGCCATCAGTGAAAATCAAGTGAGCACTGAAGCTTTCTTT. This sequence encodes CAISENQVSTEAFF.

The chain is built from TRBV30 and TRBJ2-7, with D possibly matching TRBD1 (6 bases). V lost 4 bases and J lost 0, with 13 bases in between. The germline V gene has CDR1 GTSNPN and CDR2 SVGIG (reference sequence). The CDR3 runs to 14 residues. CDR3 nucleotides: TGTGCCTGGACCCCACAGGGTGGCTCCTACGAGCAGTACTTC. This codes for CAWTPQGGSYEQYF.

CDR3: CASSFRREQYF. The CDR3 region has the DNA TGTGCCAGCAGCTTTCGCCGGGAGCAGTACTTC. The chain couples TRBV5-6 to TRBJ2-7, with no clear D. The CDR3 runs 11 residues. Per the germline V gene, CDR1 is SGHDT and CDR2 is YYEEEE. V gave up 2 bases and J gave up 7 bases, with 7 bases separating them.

The chain has TRBV29-1 and TRBJ2-3; D is perhaps TRBD1 (6 bases). Germline loops: CDR1 SQVTM, CDR2 ANQGSEA. The length of the CDR3 is 13 residues. The V gene lost 4 bases and the J gene lost 2 bases, with 10 bases spanning the gap. CDR3 sequence reads: CSVGGTHTDTQYF. The CDR3 DNA sequence: TGCAGCGTTGGTGGGACACACACAGATACGCAGTATTTT.

This clone appeared a few times. The CDR3 reads CASSSRLAGGQETQYF. In DNA, the CDR3 is TGTGCCAGCAGCTCGAGACTAGCGGGGGGCCAAGAGACCCAGTACTTC. The chain is built from TRBV5-8 and TRBJ2-5, with 13 bases matching TRBD2. With V trimmed by 3 bases and J by 1 base, 3 bases remained unmatched. The germline CDR1 and CDR2 sequences are SGHTS and YDEGEE. The CDR3 spans 16 residues.

This chain uses TRBV6-6 with TRBJ2-7; D is tentatively TRBD1 or TRBD2 (5 bases each). This CDR3 contains 14 residues. Germline V gene sequence: CDR1 MNHNY, CDR2 SVGAGI (reference sequence). With 4 bases removed from V and 0 bases from J, the gap between germline ends came to 10 bases. DNA of the CDR3: TGTGCCAGCAGTTGGGACGGAAACTCCTACGAGCAGTACTTC. It encodes CASSWDGNSYEQYF.

The rearrangement links TRBV5-4 to TRBJ2-1, with TRBD1 matching over 8 bases. The CDR3 has 15 residues. With V trimmed by 4 bases and J by 6 bases, 9 bases remained unmatched. Germline values: CDR1 SGHNT, CDR2 YYREEE (reference sequence). The CDR3 protein is CASSPPGQAANEQFF. For the CDR3, the DNA is TGTGCCAGCAGCCCACCGGGACAGGCCGCCAATGAGCAGTTCTTC.

The V call is TRBV10-3, the J call TRBJ2-7; 9 nucleotides line up with TRBD2. Germline V gene sequence: CDR1 ENHRY, CDR2 SYGVKD. The CDR3 has 15 amino acids. V dropped 3 bases and J dropped 4; count of bases not matched to a gene: 7. This chain's CDR3 is CAISDSGLASYEQYF. CDR3 bases: TGTGCCATCAGTGATTCGGGACTAGCATCTTACGAGCAGTACTTC.

This clone was counted only a few times. The chain employs TRBV4-3 and TRBJ1-5; TRBD1 is a possible D gene (5 bases). CDR1 is LGHNA, CDR2 YSLEER, per germline. There are 13 residues in the CDR3. Trimming stripped 4 bases from V and 6 bases from J, with 10 bases between. The CDR3 here is CASSLQVGQPQHF. The CDR3 DNA is TGCGCCAGCAGCCTACAGGTCGGTCAGCCCCAGCATTTT.

This chain uses TRBV27 with TRBJ2-7, with 8 nucleotides matching TRBD1. The CDR3 is 13 residues long. Germline V gene data show CDR1 as MNHEY and CDR2 as SMNVEV (reference sequence). V dropped 5 bases and J dropped 6; count of bases not matched to a gene: 6. The DNA for the CDR3 is TGTGCCAGCAGTGCGGACAGGGTGGGCGAGCAGTACTTC. Protein product: CASSADRVGEQYF.